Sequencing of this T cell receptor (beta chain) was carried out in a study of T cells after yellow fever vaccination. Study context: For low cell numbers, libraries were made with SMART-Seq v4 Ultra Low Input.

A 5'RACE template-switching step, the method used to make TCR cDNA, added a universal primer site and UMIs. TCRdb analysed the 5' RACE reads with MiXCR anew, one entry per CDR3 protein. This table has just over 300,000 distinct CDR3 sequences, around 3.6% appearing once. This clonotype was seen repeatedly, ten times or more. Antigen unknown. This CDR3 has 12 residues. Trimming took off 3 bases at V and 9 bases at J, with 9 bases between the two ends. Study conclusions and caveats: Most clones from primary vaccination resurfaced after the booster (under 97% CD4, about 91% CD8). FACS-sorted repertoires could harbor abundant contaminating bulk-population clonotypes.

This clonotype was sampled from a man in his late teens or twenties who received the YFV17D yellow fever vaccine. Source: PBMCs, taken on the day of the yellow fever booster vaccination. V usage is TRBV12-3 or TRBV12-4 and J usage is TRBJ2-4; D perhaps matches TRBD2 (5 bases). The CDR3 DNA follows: TGTGCCAGCAGTTTGGGCCGGGGCATTCAGTACTTC. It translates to CASSLGRGIQYF.